The T cell receptor beta chain described here comes from a study of blood T cells in healthy people across ages. Study-wide points: Older individuals had lower TCR beta diversity per million T cells (the decline was roughly linear).

Each donor supplied about 9.6 milliliters of peripheral blood. Per-sample PBMC isolation yielded at least 6.5 million cells. By share, this clonotype counts as medium-sized. Antigen unknown. Trimming cost V 6 bases and J 8 bases, with 20 bases left between them. This CDR3 is 15 amino acids long. Then a second PCR, running about 7 to 11 cycles, was carried out with a sample-barcoded 5' primer and a J-beta primer mix. The study obtained at least 2.5 million CDR3-containing paired-end reads from every sample. Each CDR3 protein gets one entry after TCRdb re-called the 5' RACE reads with MiXCR. The sample shows about 670,000 distinct CDR3 sequences, roughly 43% of them seen only once.

This sequence originates from a man at least 80 years old in good health. Sequences were obtained from blood. This rearrangement joins TRBV12-3 or TRBV12-4 to TRBJ2-1, with D tentatively TRBD2 (5 bases). Here the CDR3 reads CASSLGRRGRDEQFF. The DNA of the CDR3 is TGTGCCAGCAGCCTGGGTCGCCGGGGAAGGGATGAGCAGTTCTTC.